This entry lists 27 T cell receptor beta chains sequenced from one sample in a study of CD8+ T cells in alopecia areata. Extracted from the samples, RNA was reverse transcribed into cDNA to serve as the sequencing template. Assay used: immunoSEQ multiplex PCR; TCRdb lists only in-frame clones, some missing. This repertoire shows about 190,000 clones, roughly 60% found once; its top ten account for just over 1%. The treatment denotes: oral pan-JAK inhibitor, 5-10 mg twice daily. The sequencing used CD4+ T cells sorted from blood, collected at week 24, from a patient treated with tofacitinib. These receptor sequences come from a human donor with alopecia areata.

This clone was observed a few times. This sequence joins TRBV6-5 and TRBJ2-1; TRBD2 aligns across 9 bases. V lost 5 bases, J lost 7 bases, and 6 bases stayed unmatched. The germline gives CDR1 MNHEY, CDR2 SVGAGI. The CDR3 length is 14 residues. Written as DNA, the CDR3 is TGTGCCAGCAGTCTGTGGCGGGGGGGGAATGAGCAGTTCTTC. Its protein is CASSLWRGGNEQFF.

This chain uses TRBV5-6 with TRBJ1-4; weak D call: TRBD1 (6 bases). CDR3 size: 14 residues. The V end lost 4 bases, the J end lost 8 bases, and 15 bases lay between the germline ends. Germline V lookup: CDR1 SGHDT, CDR2 YYEEEE. CDR3 nucleotide sequence: TGTGCCAGCAGCCAAAGGGGCCAGGGGGAAAAACTGTTTTTT. Encoded protein: CASSQRGQGEKLFF.

The chain joins TRBV4-2 to TRBJ1-2, with TRBD1 as a possible D gene (5 bases). This CDR3 has 14 amino acids. Germline V gives CDR1 LGHNA, CDR2 YNFKEQ. The ends were cut back, 2 bases at V and 8 bases at J, with 15 bases in the middle. The CDR3 nucleotides read TGTGCCAGCAGCCAAACGGACACCTCTGGCGGCTACACCTTC. It is translated as CASSQTDTSGGYTF.

This clone was counted between two and nine times. CDR3 protein: CASTTIEGGLKGTGELFF. The DNA for the CDR3 is TGTGCCAGTACCACGATCGAGGGCGGCCTTAAAGGAACCGGGGAGCTGTTTTTT. The V gene is TRBV19, the J gene TRBJ2-2; maybe TRBD2 (5 bases). V lost 7 bases and J lost 5, with 26 bases in between. There are 18 residues in the CDR3. Germline assignment: CDR1 LNHDA and CDR2 SQIVND (reference sequence).

This sequence joins TRBV15 and TRBJ2-7, with D perhaps TRBD1 or TRBD2 (5 bases each). Germline V gene data show CDR1 as LNHNV and CDR2 as YYDKDF (reference sequence). CDR3 size: 14 residues. The V gene lost 3 bases and the J gene lost 1 base, with 10 bases spanning the gap. The CDR3 region is CATSRGTESYEQYF. The CDR3 coding sequence is TGTGCCACCAGCAGGGGGACCGAGTCCTACGAGCAGTACTTC.

V usage is TRBV5-1 and J usage is TRBJ2-1; TRBD2 agrees at 9 bases. The CDR3 totals 15 residues. Germline V gene data show CDR1 as SGHRS and CDR2 as YFSETQ. The junction had 5 bases not matched to a gene; V was cut back by 0 bases and J by 7 bases. CDR3 residues: CASSLGAGGANEQFF. The CDR3 DNA follows: TGCGCCAGCAGCTTGGGAGCGGGGGGTGCTAATGAGCAGTTCTTC.

V gene TRBV9 combines with J gene TRBJ2-3, with TRBD2 as a possible D gene (5 bases). CDR3 length equals 16 residues. V was pared by 0 bases and J by 4 bases, with 15 bases between. Germline-derived CDR1 and CDR2 are SGDLS and YYNGEE. The CDR3 loop is CASSVDTRSAADTQYF. The CDR3 region has the DNA TGTGCCAGCAGCGTAGATACTAGGAGTGCAGCAGATACGCAGTATTTT.

This clone was observed a handful of times. The V call is TRBV11-2, the J call TRBJ2-3; D gene ambiguous. This CDR3 is 14 amino acids long. Germline V gene data show CDR1 as SGHAT and CDR2 as FQNNGV. The V end lost 8 bases, the J end lost 8 bases, and 20 bases lay between the germline ends. The CDR3 loop is CASSLSSQVGTQYF. The CDR3 nucleotides read TGTGCCAGCTCCTTATCGTCACAAGTGGGTACGCAGTATTTT.

In this sample, this clone turned up many times. The chain uses TRBV2 and TRBJ2-7; 8 nucleotides line up with TRBD2. The length of the CDR3 is 12 residues. V lost 6 bases to trimming and J lost 3 bases; unmatched junction nucleotides: 1. The V gene's germline CDR1 is SNHLY and CDR2 FYNNEI. DNA of the CDR3: TGTGCCAGCAGCACTAGCGGCTACGAGCAGTACTTC. Amino acid sequence: CASSTSGYEQYF.

This rearrangement joins TRBV7-9 to TRBJ1-2; the D gene is possibly TRBD1 (6 bases). Looked up from germline, CDR1 is SEHNR and CDR2 is FQNEAQ (reference sequence). V lost 5 bases to trimming and J lost 6 bases, with 16 bases between them. The CDR3 is made up of 14 amino acids. CDR3 region: CASSPRGDINGYTF. As DNA, the CDR3 is TGTGCCAGCAGCCCCCGCGGGGACATTAATGGCTACACCTTC.

The CDR3 sequence: CAWSPGIGSSPLHF. The CDR3 region has the DNA TGTGCCTGGAGTCCCGGGATAGGAAGTTCACCCCTCCACTTT. J is TRBJ1-6 and V is TRBV30; D is unresolved. Deletions cut 2 bases from V and 9 bases from J, with 14 bases between. Germline V gene lookup returns CDR1 GTSNPN and CDR2 SVGIG (reference sequence). This CDR3 comprises 14 residues.

The chain has TRBV6-1 and TRBJ2-1, with 13 bases fitting TRBD2. From germline, CDR1 is MNHNS and CDR2 SASEGT. The CDR3 length is 15 residues. The V and J ends lost 9 bases and 9 bases, in that order; junction bases with no gene match: 11. CDR3 DNA sequence: TGTGCCAGTACTAGCACTAGCGGGGGGGCTATTGAGCAGTTCTTC. Protein sequence: CASTSTSGGAIEQFF.

J is TRBJ1-1 and V is TRBV7-2, with D possibly matching TRBD1 (5 bases). The CDR3 covers 13 residues. Trimming pared 4 bases from V and 2 bases from J, leaving 8 bases between. Germline-derived CDR1 and CDR2 are SGHTA and FQGNSA. The CDR3 reads CASSWDLNTEAFF. DNA for the CDR3: TGTGCCAGCAGCTGGGACTTAAACACTGAAGCTTTCTTT.

This chain links TRBV7-2 with TRBJ2-7; 8 bases agree with TRBD1. The CDR3 has 16 amino acids. Unmatched junction bases numbered 8, after V lost 4 bases and J lost 0 bases. Germline V gene data show CDR1 as SGHTA and CDR2 as FQGNSA. As DNA, the CDR3 is TGTGCCAGCAGCTCACTAAGGACAGGGACCTCCTACGAGCAGTACTTC. This gives the protein CASSSLRTGTSYEQYF.

This clone occurred a few times. V and J are TRBV6-4 and TRBJ1-1; 7 nucleotides align to TRBD1. Germline CDR1 is MRHNA and CDR2 is SNTAGT. CDR3 length: 15 amino acids. The J segment lost 4 bases and the V segment lost 6 bases, leaving 11 bases of the junction unmatched. CDR3 in DNA: TGTGCCAGCAGGGTGGATCAGGGGGGGTCCACTGAAGCTTTCTTT. Residues: CASRVDQGGSTEAFF.

This chain links TRBV29-1 with TRBJ1-1; a possible D gene is TRBD1 (5 bases). V was trimmed by 4 bases and J by 1 base, leaving 10 bases between them. Germline V CDR1 and CDR2: SQVTM, ANQGSEA. CDR3 length: 13 amino acids. CDR3 DNA sequence: TGCAGCGTTGTGGGCGGGGGGAACACTGAAGCTTTCTTT. Protein sequence: CSVVGGGNTEAFF.

V gene TRBV30 combines with J gene TRBJ1-6; D not resolved. Between the trimmed V and J ends, which lost 0 bases and 7 bases, there was a span of 13 bases. The CDR3 runs 15 residues. Germline V lookup: CDR1 GTSNPN, CDR2 SVGIG (reference sequence). The CDR3 is CAWSVRIPGNSPLHF. CDR3 in DNA: TGTGCCTGGAGTGTACGGATTCCGGGGAATTCACCCCTCCACTTT. Full variable domain (missing parts from reference TRBV30 and TRBJ1-6): SQTIHQWPATLVQPVGSPLSLECTVEGTSNPNLYWYRQAAGRGLQLLFYSVGIGQISSEVPQNLSASRPQDRQFILSSKKLLLSDSGFYLCAWSVRIPGNSPLHFGNGTRLTVT.

Remarks on this clone: The sample contains more than one DNA sequence encoding this CDR3. The rearrangement uses TRBV2 and TRBJ1-1, with a possible D match to TRBD1 (6 bases). The CDR3 covers 13 residues. Germline lookup yields CDR1 SNHLY and CDR2 FYNNEI. The V end was cut by 8 bases, the J end by 3 bases, with 13 bases between. DNA for the CDR3: TGTGCCAGCTCTGGGGGGCGCGACACTGAAGCTTTCTTT. It codes for CASSGGRDTEAFF.

V and J are TRBV30 and TRBJ1-2; 11 bases are shared with TRBD1. J was trimmed by 6 bases and V by 1 base; bases with no gene match: 1. The CDR3 length is 13 residues. Germline V gene data show CDR1 as GTSNPN and CDR2 as SVGIG (reference sequence). The DNA for the CDR3 is TGTGCCTGGAGTGCGGACAGGGGGCATGGCTACACCTTC. It translates to CAWSADRGHGYTF.

The rearrangement joins TRBV6-5 to TRBJ2-6; weak D call: TRBD2 (6 bases). The V end was cut by 1 base, the J end by 0 bases, with 7 bases between. Germline-derived CDR1 and CDR2 are MNHEY and SVGAGI. The CDR3 loop spans 16 amino acids. In DNA form, the CDR3 reads TGTGCCAGCAGTTACTTCGGGGGCTCTGGGGCCAACGTCCTGACTTTC. Its protein product is CASSYFGGSGANVLTF.

J is TRBJ1-1 and V is TRBV30; D perhaps matches TRBD1 (6 bases). Per germline, CDR1 GTSNPN and CDR2 SVGIG (reference sequence). This CDR3 spans 13 amino acids. Trimming pared 2 bases from V and 3 bases from J, leaving 10 bases between. The DNA for the CDR3 is TGTGCCTGGAGTAAGGGGGGGGACACTGAAGCTTTCTTT. This codes for CAWSKGGDTEAFF. The complete variable domain, with remaining parts taken from reference TRBV30 and TRBJ1-1, reads SQTIHQWPATLVQPVGSPLSLECTVEGTSNPNLYWYRQAAGRGLQLLFYSVGIGQISSEVPQNLSASRPQDRQFILSSKKLLLSDSGFYLCAWSKGGDTEAFFGQGTRLTVV.

This chain connects TRBV7-6 to TRBJ2-7; 7 positions match TRBD2. CDR3 size: 14 residues. V dropped 1 base and J dropped 9; count of bases not matched to a gene: 9. Germline CDR1 reads SGHVS; CDR2 reads FNYEAQ. In nucleotides, the CDR3 is TGTGCCAGCAGCTTAGGGACTAGTACTCCGGTGCAGTACTTC. Translated, it gives CASSLGTSTPVQYF.

The chain employs TRBV7-2 and TRBJ1-1; D perhaps matches TRBD1 (6 bases). The length of the CDR3 is 12 residues. V was trimmed by 5 bases and J by 7 bases, leaving 11 bases between them. The germline CDR1 and CDR2 sequences are SGHTA and FQGNSA. CDR3 residues: CASSARTVEAFF. As DNA, the CDR3 is TGTGCCAGCAGCGCAAGGACAGTTGAAGCTTTCTTT. The full variable domain, with the rest looked up from reference TRBV7-2 and TRBJ1-1, is GAGVSQSPSNKVTEKGKDVELRCDPISGHTALYWYRQSLGQGLEFLIYFQGNSAPDKSGLPSDRFSAERTGGSVSTLTIQRTQQEDSAVYLCASSARTVEAFFGQGTRLTVV.

Here the CDR3 DNA reads TGTGCCAGTATTAGACAGGGAGGGCGCAATGAGCAGTTCTTC. Amino acids: CASIRQGGRNEQFF. V and J are TRBV19 and TRBJ2-1; D tentatively fits TRBD1 or TRBD2 (7 bases each). The V and J ends lost 7 bases and 6 bases respectively, with 16 bases between them. Germline CDR1 is LNHDA and CDR2 is SQIVND (reference sequence). The CDR3 is 14 amino acids.

This clone was detected only a few times. The chain is built from TRBV9 and TRBJ2-5; 7 bases fit TRBD1. With V trimmed by 3 bases and J by 1 base, 6 bases remained unmatched. Germline loops: CDR1 SGDLS, CDR2 YYNGEE. CDR3 length equals 15 residues. The CDR3 sequence is CASSARQGPQETQYF. In DNA, the CDR3 is TGTGCCAGCAGCGCCCGACAGGGCCCCCAAGAGACCCAGTACTTC.

The V call is TRBV2, the J call TRBJ2-7; a weak D match, TRBD2 (5 bases). This CDR3 is 14 amino acids long. V lost 4 bases to trimming and J lost 1 base, with 11 bases between them. Germline V gene data show CDR1 as SNHLY and CDR2 as FYNNEI. The CDR3 sequence: CASSADSSSYEQYF. The CDR3, as DNA: TGTGCCAGCAGTGCGGACTCCTCATCCTACGAGCAGTACTTC.

This chain joins TRBV30 and TRBJ2-7; possibly TRBD2 for D (6 bases). V was shortened by 3 bases and J by 5 bases, with 20 bases between the two germline ends. Germline V lookup: CDR1 GTSNPN, CDR2 SVGIG (reference sequence). The CDR3 covers 15 residues. The CDR3 spells CAWSVGPGRGNEQYF. In DNA, the CDR3 is TGTGCCTGGAGCGTAGGCCCGGGACGCGGGAACGAGCAGTACTTC.